This TCR beta chain was recovered during a study of CD4 T cells in relation to SARS-CoV-2 and coronaviruses. V was cut by 5 bases and J by 3 bases, with 12 bases left in between. Germline CDR1 and CDR2: MRHNA and SNTAGT. This CDR3 is built from 14 residues. Before the COVID-19 pandemic, during about 2011-2019, CD4+ T cells were taken from unexposed donors. After ten to eleven days of culture, CD4+ T cells were isolated. As cell numbers allowed, unexposed-donor CD4+ T cells faced SARS-CoV-2 S/N and four cold-coronavirus spikes. PBMCs were plated at about 2 million per well in IL-2-containing medium. In regard to this clone: Antigen specificity is unknown.

Libraries were prepared by immunoSEQ multiplex PCR; TCRdb keeps only in-frame clonotypes and omits some of them. The sample yields about 20,000 clones, 60% to 80% seen once. General study results and limits: Around two thirds of donors had memory CD4+ clonotypes crossrecognizing SARS-CoV-2 and common cold coronavirus spike. The cross-reactivity analysis covered only spike protein, not other viral proteins.

Sequencing was carried out using CD4+ T cells from PBMCs, cultured in vitro. This sequence was found in a human donor in good health. This chain joins TRBV6-4 and TRBJ2-3, with a tentative D call TRBD2 (6 bases). The CDR3 coding sequence is TGTGCCAGCAGTTGGACTATCGAGACAGATACGCAGTATTTT. It specifies CASSWTIETDTQYF.